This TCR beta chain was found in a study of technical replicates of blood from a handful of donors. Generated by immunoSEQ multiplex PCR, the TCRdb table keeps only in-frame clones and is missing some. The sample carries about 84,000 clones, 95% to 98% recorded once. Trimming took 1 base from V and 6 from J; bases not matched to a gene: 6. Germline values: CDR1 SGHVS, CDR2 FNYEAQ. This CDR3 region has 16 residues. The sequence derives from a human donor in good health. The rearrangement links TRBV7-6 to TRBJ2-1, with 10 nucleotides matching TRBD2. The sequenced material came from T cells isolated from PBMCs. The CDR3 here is CASSLGSSGSVNEQFF. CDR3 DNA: TGTGCCAGCAGCTTAGGGTCTAGCGGGAGTGTCAATGAGCAGTTCTTC.